This is a list of T cell receptor beta chains from one sample in a study of neurological immune-mediated disorders. TCRdb processed the 5' RACE reads anew with MiXCR; each CDR3 protein has one entry. Of 55,000 or so distinct CDR3 sequences in the sample, roughly 4.6% were seen once. The sample taken for sequencing was PBMCs. These receptors all stem from a man between 50 and 59 years old with multiple sclerosis. The CDR3 runs from the conserved cysteine through the conserved F or W. Each record gives: D gene, clone size, J gene, V gene, CDR3 DNA, CDR3 protein. D genes are given only for firm matches. Part of the rows lack a size; the others show once, few, many or a class for expanded clones.

D: TRBD2; size: many; J: TRBJ2-7; V: TRBV12-3/TRBV12-4; DNA: TGTGCCAGCAGTTTAGCTACTAGCGGTTACGAGCAGTACTTC; CDR3: CASSLATSGYEQYF
D: -; size: few; J: TRBJ2-7; V: TRBV18; DNA: TGTGCCAGCTCACCCCTCCCCTACGAGCAGTACTTC; CDR3: CASSPLPYEQYF
D: -; size: many; J: TRBJ2-7; V: TRBV3-1; DNA: TGTGCCAGCAGCCAGGGGGGAAACCCCTACGAGCAGTACTTC; CDR3: CASSQGGNPYEQYF
D: TRBD1; size: medium-sized; J: TRBJ2-5; V: TRBV18; DNA: TGTGCCAGCTCACCACCGAGGGGGCGCCAAGAAGAGACCCAGTACTTC; CDR3: CASSPPRGRQEETQYF
D: -; size: many; J: TRBJ2-2; V: TRBV5-1; DNA: TGCGCCAGCAGCTTGTATGGAGGGTCGAACACCGGGGAGCTGTTTTTT; CDR3: CASSLYGGSNTGELFF
D: -; size: many; J: TRBJ1-2; V: TRBV28; DNA: TGTGCCAGCAGGAACGGAATACCGTCTAACTATGGCTACACCTTC; CDR3: CASRNGIPSNYGYTF
D: TRBD2; size: many; J: TRBJ2-7; V: TRBV20-1; DNA: TGCAGTGCCCAGCTATCTAGCGGGAGGAGATACGAGCAGTACTTC; CDR3: CSAQLSSGRRYEQYF
D: -; size: many; J: TRBJ1-5; V: TRBV2; DNA: TGTGCCAGCGAGGGAGGTAGCAATCAGCCCCAGCATTTT; CDR3: CASEGGSNQPQHF
D: TRBD2; size: many; J: TRBJ2-3; V: TRBV2; DNA: TGTGCCAGCAGGGCAACTAGCGGGGGTAGCACAGATACGCAGTATTTT; CDR3: CASRATSGGSTDTQYF
D: -; size: few; J: TRBJ1-6; V: TRBV20-1; DNA: TGCAGTGCTAGAGATTCGGCAGGGAGATCACCCCTCCACTTT; CDR3: CSARDSAGRSPLHF
D: TRBD1; size: many; J: TRBJ2-3; V: TRBV5-6; DNA: TGTGCCAGCAGCTTGGTAGGGGGCGCGATAGATACGCAGTATTTT; CDR3: CASSLVGGAIDTQYF
D: -; size: many; J: TRBJ2-7; V: TRBV18; DNA: TGTGCCAGCTCACCAGGGACGGACCGTGAGCAGTACTTC; CDR3: CASSPGTDREQYF
D: TRBD2; size: many; J: TRBJ2-1; V: TRBV3-1; DNA: TGTGCCAGCAGCCAAGTAGCGGGCGGTGAGCAGTTCTTC; CDR3: CASSQVAGGEQFF
D: -; size: -; J: TRBJ2-3; V: TRBV5-1; DNA: TGCGCCAGCCACACGACAGGCACAGATACGCAGTATTTT; CDR3: CASHTTGTDTQYF
D: -; size: many; J: TRBJ1-1; V: TRBV29-1; DNA: TGCAGCGTTGCCCAGGGTTCCCCTGAAGCTTTCTTT; CDR3: CSVAQGSPEAFF
D: TRBD1; size: many; J: TRBJ1-1; V: TRBV12-3/TRBV12-4; DNA: TGTGCCAGCAACAGGGGATTGTCTGAAGCTTTCTTT; CDR3: CASNRGLSEAFF
D: TRBD1; size: many; J: TRBJ1-2; V: TRBV27; DNA: TGTGCCAGCAGTTTTAACAGGGGCTATGGCTACACCTTC; CDR3: CASSFNRGYGYTF
D: -; size: -; J: TRBJ2-2; V: TRBV25-1; DNA: TGTGCCAGCAGTGAATATGAGGGGTTCACCGGGGAGCTGTTTTTT; CDR3: CASSEYEGFTGELFF
D: -; size: many; J: TRBJ2-3; V: TRBV29-1; DNA: TGCAGCGTTGACACGGGTGAGGGCACAGATACGCAGTATTTT; CDR3: CSVDTGEGTDTQYF
D: -; size: many; J: TRBJ2-1; V: TRBV7-9; DNA: TGTGCCAGCAGCTTAGAGGAAGGCTCCTACAATGAGCAGTTCTTC; CDR3: CASSLEEGSYNEQFF
D: TRBD1; size: many; J: TRBJ2-1; V: TRBV20-1; DNA: TGCAGTGCTACCCACCGGGACAGGGGCTACAATGAGCAGTTCTTC; CDR3: CSATHRDRGYNEQFF
D: TRBD1; size: many; J: TRBJ2-3; V: TRBV20-1; DNA: TGCAGTGCCATAACCGGGACAGGGAACACAGATACGCAGTATTTT; CDR3: CSAITGTGNTDTQYF
D: TRBD2; size: many; J: TRBJ2-1; V: TRBV5-5; DNA: TGTGCCAGCAGCTTCGGGGTCCGACTAGCGGGAGAGACCAACAATGAGCAGTTCTTC; CDR3: CASSFGVRLAGETNNEQFF
D: -; size: many; J: TRBJ2-7; V: TRBV20-1; DNA: TGCAGTGCTAGAAACAGGGTAGACACCGAGCAGTACTTC; CDR3: CSARNRVDTEQYF
D: -; size: few; J: TRBJ2-1; V: TRBV5-1; DNA: TGCGCCAGCAGCTTGGAGCGGGCCGCCTACAATGAGCAGTTCTTC; CDR3: CASSLERAAYNEQFF
D: TRBD2; size: many; J: TRBJ2-1; V: TRBV5-1; DNA: TGCGCCAGCAGCCCCAGGACTAGCGTCTCCTACAATGAGCAGTTCTTC; CDR3: CASSPRTSVSYNEQFF
D: -; size: many; J: TRBJ2-7; V: TRBV12-5; DNA: TGTGCTAGTGACCCCACCCCCCAGGTTCTCTCCTACGAGCAGTACTTC; CDR3: CASDPTPQVLSYEQYF
D: TRBD2; size: many; J: TRBJ2-3; V: TRBV12-3/TRBV12-4; DNA: TGTGCCAGCAGTTTGGGGGCGGGGGGGCCTACAGATACGCAGTATTTT; CDR3: CASSLGAGGPTDTQYF
D: -; size: many; J: TRBJ2-2; V: TRBV20-1; DNA: TGCAGTGCTAGAGATCAGGCTACCGCTGCCGGGGAGCTGTTTTTT; CDR3: CSARDQATAAGELFF
D: TRBD1; size: many; J: TRBJ1-1; V: TRBV25-1; DNA: TGTGCCAGCAGTCAACAGACAGGGATGAACACTGAAGCTTTCTTT; CDR3: CASSQQTGMNTEAFF
D: -; size: many; J: TRBJ2-1; V: TRBV20-1; DNA: TGCAGTGCTTCCGCTCTAGCGTTCTCCTACAATGAGCAGTTCTTC; CDR3: CSASALAFSYNEQFF
D: TRBD2; size: -; J: TRBJ2-7; V: TRBV28; DNA: TGTGCCAGCATCACTTTGATTTTAGCGGGGGAGGCCTACGAGCAGTACTTC; CDR3: CASITLILAGEAYEQYF
D: -; size: many; J: TRBJ1-5; V: TRBV20-1; DNA: TGCAGTGCTAGACCGACAGTCAATCAGCCCCAGCATTTT; CDR3: CSARPTVNQPQHF
D: -; size: few; J: TRBJ1-6; V: TRBV2; DNA: TGTGCCAGCAGTGAAGGCAGCTCCTATAATTCACCCCTCAACTTT; CDR3: CASSEGSSYNSPLNF
D: TRBD2; size: many; J: TRBJ2-3; V: TRBV11-1; DNA: TGTGCCAGCAGCGGACGGCGGGGGGGCCCAGATACGCAGTATTTT; CDR3: CASSGRRGGPDTQYF
D: -; size: many; J: TRBJ1-5; V: TRBV20-1; DNA: TGCAGTGCCAGGAGGGGAAGGGGACGGCCCGTCTTATTT; CDR3: CSARRGRGRPVLF
D: TRBD2; size: many; J: TRBJ2-3; V: TRBV20-1; DNA: TGCAGTGCTAGAGACCCGCCCCGGCGGGGGGCCGGAGATACGCAGTATTTT; CDR3: CSARDPPRRGAGDTQYF
D: -; size: -; J: TRBJ2-7; V: TRBV29-1; DNA: TGCAGCGTTGAAGAGGGGGCGGGCGACTACGAGCAGTACTTC; CDR3: CSVEEGAGDYEQYF
D: TRBD1; size: many; J: TRBJ1-2; V: TRBV20-1; DNA: TGCAGTGCAACCGGGACAGCTGAAGGCTACACCTTC; CDR3: CSATGTAEGYTF